A selection of T cell receptor beta chains follows, all from one sample in a study of metastatic and nonmetastatic thyroid tumors. With MiXCR, TCRdb reprocessed the PCR reads. Seen here are 5,100 or so clones, around 28% observed once, and the top ten hold 20% to 30%. Sample: adjacent normal tissue. Receptors originate from a female donor with papillary thyroid cancer or a benign thyroid nodule (not recorded which). Some clones in this sample may be carry-over from other donors' samples. Both conserved end residues are part of each CDR3. A D gene is named only where the DNA matches it firmly. The size of a clone is reported for some rows only, either as once, few or many, or as a class for expanded clones.

TRBJ2-1 | NA | TRBV28 | medium-sized | CASSLLDSRSQFF | TGTGCCAGCAGTTTATTGGACTCCCGATCGCAGTTCTTC
TRBJ2-3 | TRBD1 | TRBV4-2 | many | CASSQDGTGVDTQYF | TGTGCCAGCAGCCAAGATGGAACAGGGGTTGATACGCAGTATTTT
TRBJ1-3 | NA | TRBV7-6 | NA | CASSLVTPPGNTIYF | TGTGCCAGCAGCTTAGTCACGCCGCCTGGAAACACCATATATTTT
TRBJ1-1 | NA | TRBV27 | many | CASSLTFWGPDTEAFF | TGTGCCAGCAGTTTAACGTTTTGGGGGCCCGACACTGAAGCTTTCTTT
TRBJ1-1 | NA | TRBV5-1 | NA | CASSLTGYITEAFF | TGCGCCAGCAGCTTGACAGGGTATATCACTGAAGCTTTCTTT
TRBJ2-5 | NA | TRBV28 | many | CASSPVGYQETQYF | TGTGCCAGCAGTCCGGTAGGGTATCAAGAGACCCAGTACTTC
TRBJ1-5 | TRBD1 | TRBV28 | medium-sized | CASRNRRTGGDRSNQPQHF | TGTGCCAGCAGGAACCGGCGGACAGGGGGGGATCGGAGCAATCAGCCCCAGCATTTT
TRBJ2-3 | NA | TRBV11-3 | few | CASSLDSESTDTQYF | TGTGCCAGCAGCTTAGACTCAGAGAGCACAGATACGCAGTATTTT
TRBJ2-5 | NA | TRBV7-9 | medium-sized | CASSFIRGRVTETQYF | TGTGCCAGCAGCTTTATTAGGGGCAGGGTAACGGAGACCCAGTACTTC
TRBJ1-5 | NA | TRBV20-1 | NA | CSAGRRGQPQHF | TGCAGTGCTGGCCGGCGGGGACAGCCCCAGCATTTT
TRBJ1-1 | NA | TRBV20-1 | NA | CSASVGTGTEAFF | TGCAGTGCTAGTGTTGGCACAGGTACTGAAGCTTTCTTT
TRBJ2-1 | TRBD1 | TRBV5-1 | hyperexpanded | CASSLEDRGNEQFF | TGCGCCAGCAGCTTGGAGGACAGGGGTAATGAGCAGTTCTTC
TRBJ2-3 | TRBD1 | TRBV10-3 | medium-sized | CAISRGTGTDTQYF | TGTGCCATCAGCCGTGGGACAGGAACAGATACGCAGTATTTT
TRBJ2-2 | NA | TRBV7-2 | few | CANSLGSGELFF | TGTGCCAACAGCTTAGGGTCCGGGGAGCTGTTTTTT
TRBJ2-5 | TRBD2 | TRBV18 | many | CASSALAGVGETQYF | TGTGCCAGCTCAGCACTAGCGGGAGTGGGAGAGACCCAGTACTTC
TRBJ1-1 | NA | TRBV12-3/TRBV12-4 | many | CASSLPPGTEAFF | TGTGCCAGCAGTTTACCCCCGGGCACTGAAGCTTTCTTT
TRBJ2-7 | NA | TRBV11-2 | NA | CASSPQYVGSASYEQYF | TGTGCCAGCAGCCCCCAATATGTCGGGTCCGCCTCCTACGAGCAGTACTTC
TRBJ2-2 | NA | TRBV5-6 | NA | CASSLPDGSNTGELFF | TGTGCCAGCAGCTTGCCCGACGGATCGAACACCGGGGAGCTGTTTTTT
TRBJ1-5 | NA | TRBV5-8 | NA | CASPSFWGRLHF | TGTGCCAGCCCATCATTTTGGGGGAGACTGCATTTT
TRBJ1-1 | NA | TRBV5-1 | NA | CASSPETGEAFF | TGCGCCAGCAGCCCTGAGACGGGTGAAGCTTTCTTT
TRBJ2-5 | NA | TRBV5-1 | medium-sized | CASSLGATSEETQYF | TGCGCCAGCAGCTTGGGCGCGACTAGTGAAGAGACCCAGTACTTC
TRBJ2-3 | TRBD1 | TRBV13 | NA | CASSLGTGMGIAASNTQYF | TGTGCCAGCAGCCTCGGGACAGGCATGGGAATAGCGGCTTCTAATACGCAGTATTTT
TRBJ1-4 | NA | TRBV5-1 | few | CASSGRTPEKLFF | TGCGCCAGCAGCGGCCGGACCCCCGAAAAACTGTTTTTT